The 31 T cell receptor beta chains given below trace back to one sample, sequenced in a study of T cell changes during pregnancy in multiple sclerosis. Sequencing used immunoSEQ multiplex PCR; TCRdb keeps in-frame clones, though not all of them. The sample holds some 60,000 clones, around 87% seen once. Sequenced input: peripheral blood from another person, used as feeder cells. These receptors were collected from a human donor whose cells served as feeder cells for cultures in a pregnancy study.

The CDR3 region is CASSTSPPGQYGYTF. As DNA, the CDR3 is TGTGCCAGCAGCACCTCCCCCCCGGGACAATATGGCTACACCTTC. The chain carries TRBV7-2 and TRBJ1-2; D perhaps matches TRBD1 (6 bases). The CDR3 is 15 residues long. Germline assignment: CDR1 SGHTA and CDR2 FQGNSA. Between the trimmed V and J ends, which lost 5 bases and 5 bases, there was a span of 18 bases.

This clone occurred a few times. The chain links TRBV7-9 to TRBJ2-3; TRBD2 might be the D (6 bases). Trimming removed 6 bases at V and 0 bases at J, with 10 bases between. CDR1 SEHNR and CDR2 FQNEAQ come from the germline V gene (reference sequence). The CDR3 has 14 residues. The CDR3: CASSRRASTDTQYF. The CDR3 DNA reads TGTGCCAGCAGTAGGAGGGCTAGCACAGATACGCAGTATTTT.

The J gene is TRBJ1-5, the V gene TRBV5-6; D is uncertain. The CDR3 extends over 17 amino acids. V lost 4 bases to trimming and J lost 1 base, with 18 bases between them. The germline CDR1 and CDR2 sequences are SGHDT and YYEEEE. CDR3 region: CASSARLAAGSNQPQHF. The CDR3, as DNA: TGTGCCAGCAGCGCGAGGCTCGCCGCGGGGAGCAATCAGCCCCAGCATTTT.

Turning to this clone: Germline and junction disagree at one end, which may indicate a read error. V is TRBV7-7 and J is TRBJ2-5; 8 nucleotides match TRBD2. The CDR3 is 15 residues long. Germline CDR1 reads SSHAT; CDR2 reads FNYEAQ (reference sequence). The CDR3 is CASSSLAGTGETQYF. DNA of the CDR3: TGTGCTAGCAGCTCGTTAGCGGGAACCGGAGAGACCCAGTACTTC.

The V and J genes are TRBV11-2 and TRBJ2-3; TRBD2 agrees at 7 bases. CDR3 length: 14 amino acids. In germline, CDR1 is SGHAT, CDR2 FQNNGV. CDR3 DNA: TGTGCTACACGCGAGGGAGGGCCCGCAGATACGCAGTATTTT. This sequence encodes CATREGGPADTQYF.

The chain has TRBV29-1 and TRBJ1-2; weak D call: TRBD1 (5 bases). V lost 1 base to trimming and J lost 3 bases, with 18 bases between them. CDR1 is SQVTM, CDR2 ANQGSEA, per germline. This CDR3 has 16 amino acids. The CDR3 region has the DNA TGCAGCGTTGAAGCCCAGCAGGGACCAACTGACTATGGCTACACCTTC. Translating gives CSVEAQQGPTDYGYTF.

J is TRBJ2-5 and V is TRBV7-8; 10 bases map to TRBD1. The CDR3 is made up of 16 amino acids. Germline loops: CDR1 SGHVS, CDR2 FQNEAQ. V was pared by 3 bases and J by 4 bases, with 8 bases of the junction left unmatched. The CDR3 DNA sequence: TGTGCCAGCAGCTTCTTCGGGACAGGGGACGGAGAGACCCAGTACTTC. Amino acids: CASSFFGTGDGETQYF.

The CDR3 loop is CASSGTSGRGDNEQFF. The CDR3 nucleotides are TGTGCCAGCAGTGGGACTAGCGGGAGAGGGGACAATGAGCAGTTCTTC. The V call is TRBV6-6, the J call TRBJ2-1; 14 bases agree with TRBD2. J lost 5 bases, V lost 5 bases, and 5 bases had no gene match. The CDR3 has 16 amino acids. Per the germline V gene, CDR1 is MNHNY and CDR2 is SVGAGI (reference sequence).

The CDR3 nucleotides read TGTGCCAGCAGCTCGACTAGCGGGAGAGATCAGGGGCTGTTTTTT. Translating gives CASSSTSGRDQGLFF. The chain couples TRBV7-3 to TRBJ2-2; TRBD2 agrees at 12 bases. Germline lookup yields CDR1 SGHTA and CDR2 FQGTGA. Unmatched junction bases numbered 10, after V lost 4 bases and J lost 13 bases. The CDR3 covers 15 residues.

The genes are TRBV7-6 and TRBJ2-7; D may match TRBD1 or TRBD2 (5 bases each). Germline V gives CDR1 SGHVS, CDR2 FNYEAQ. The CDR3 has 13 residues. V shed 9 bases and J shed 6 bases, with 18 bases lying between them. This CDR3 is CASSEGRKGEQYF. The CDR3 bases are TGTGCCAGTTCCGAGGGGCGCAAAGGCGAGCAGTACTTC.

The sample holds a few counts of this clone. The chain joins TRBV7-8 to TRBJ2-7; no firm D call. Germline V CDR1 and CDR2: SGHVS, FQNEAQ. The length of the CDR3 is 12 residues. V was clipped by 2 bases and J by 5 bases, with 7 bases between them. The CDR3: CASSLTSDEQYF. The CDR3 region has the DNA TGTGCCAGCAGCTTAACCAGCGACGAGCAGTACTTC.

This sequence joins TRBV4-1 and TRBJ2-5; TRBD2 matches at 11 bases. With V trimmed by 0 bases and J by 2 bases, 8 bases remained unmatched. This CDR3 region has 18 residues. The germline V gene encodes CDR1 MGHRA and CDR2 YSYEKL. CDR3 amino acids: CASSQDRASGGPQETQYF. CDR3 coding DNA: TGCGCCAGCAGCCAAGATAGGGCTAGCGGGGGGCCTCAAGAGACCCAGTACTTC.

The chain has TRBV28 and TRBJ2-7; D gene unclear. This CDR3 spans 15 amino acids. The V end lost 2 bases, the J end lost 2 bases, and 13 bases lay between the germline ends. Germline V gives CDR1 MDHEN, CDR2 SYDVKM. DNA of the CDR3: TGTGCCAGCAGTTTACTGGACGGCTTAACCTACGAGCAGTACTTC. Protein product: CASSLLDGLTYEQYF.

This clone came up a few times. The chain uses TRBV2 and TRBJ2-5, with unresolved D. V lost 4 bases and J lost 0, with 12 bases in between. Germline assignment: CDR1 SNHLY and CDR2 FYNNEI. The CDR3 covers 15 residues. CDR3 residues: CASSVPRLYQETQYF. The CDR3 nucleotides read TGTGCCAGCAGTGTGCCCCGATTGTACCAAGAGACCCAGTACTTC.

The chain couples TRBV29-1 to TRBJ2-3, with D possibly matching TRBD2 (6 bases). Germline V gives CDR1 SQVTM, CDR2 ANQGSEA. The length of the CDR3 is 13 residues. The V and J ends lost 7 bases and 1 base respectively, with 12 bases between them. In DNA, the CDR3 is TGCAGCGGGAGGGAAAGCGGCACAGATACGCAGTATTTT. This codes for CSGRESGTDTQYF.

This clone was recorded once. The chain couples TRBV7-9 to TRBJ2-5; 8 bases line up with TRBD1. The CDR3 contains 15 residues. The germline V gene encodes CDR1 SEHNR and CDR2 FQNEAQ (reference sequence). With V trimmed by 5 bases and J by 4 bases, 9 bases remained unmatched. The CDR3 coding sequence is TGTGCCAGCAGCAAGACAGGGGACCTCCGAGAGACCCAGTACTTC. Translated, it gives CASSKTGDLRETQYF.

This clone was seen a few times. CDR3 DNA sequence: TGTGCCAGCAGTGAAGACCAAGAGACCCAGTACTTC. Translating gives CASSEDQETQYF. The J gene is TRBJ2-5, the V gene TRBV2; D remains ambiguous. Germline-derived CDR1 and CDR2 are SNHLY and FYNNEI. This CDR3 is built from 12 residues. Between the trimmed V and J ends, which lost 1 base and 0 bases, there was a span of 0 bases.

The gene calls are TRBV5-1 and TRBJ2-1, with D tentatively TRBD1 (6 bases). Germline-derived CDR1 and CDR2 are SGHRS and YFSETQ. The CDR3 sequence is 16 residues long. Trimming stripped 0 bases from V and 3 bases from J, with 13 bases between. In nucleotides, the CDR3 is TGCGCCAGCAGCTTGGAGTGGACAGCCCTCTACAATGAGCAGTTCTTC. Residues: CASSLEWTALYNEQFF. The variable domain in full, with the rest retrieved from reference TRBV5-1 and TRBJ2-1, is KAGVTQTPRYLIKTRGQQVTLSCSPISGHRSVSWYQQTPGQGLQFLFEYFSETQRNKGNFPGRFSGRQFSNSRSEMNVSTLELGDSALYLCASSLEWTALYNEQFFGPGTRLTVL.

Regarding this clone: A junction boundary mismatches the germline segment, possibly from a read error. The chain uses TRBV5-1 and TRBJ2-5; maybe TRBD2 (5 bases). This CDR3 comprises 17 residues. Germline V gene sequence: CDR1 SGHRS, CDR2 YFSETQ. The CDR3 sequence: CVSSRSFTVGALETQYF. CDR3 nucleotide sequence: TGCGTCAGCAGCCGGAGCTTCACGGTGGGAGCGCTCGAGACCCAGTACTTC.

This clone occurred once. This chain joins TRBV25-1 and TRBJ2-5, with TRBD2 matching 13 bases. Trimming cost V 5 bases and J 5 bases; bases outside gene matches: 14. CDR3 size: 18 residues. CDR1 and CDR2 (germline): MGHDK, SYGVNS. CDR3 region: CASSPTSGGPGARETQYF. CDR3 in DNA: TGTGCCAGCAGTCCGACTAGCGGGGGGCCTGGTGCCAGGGAGACCCAGTACTTC.

The rearrangement links TRBV20-1 to TRBJ1-1, with 8 bases aligning to TRBD1. The CDR3 is 11 residues long. Per germline, CDR1 DFQATT and CDR2 SNEGSKA (reference sequence). CDR3 loop: CSVRGPREAFF. Written as DNA, the CDR3 is TGCAGCGTCAGGGGGCCGAGGGAAGCTTTCTTT.

This CDR3 reads CASSLGPMGNTEAFF. The DNA of the CDR3 is TGCGCCAGCAGCTTGGGACCCATGGGGAACACTGAAGCTTTCTTT. The J gene is TRBJ1-1, the V gene TRBV5-1, with D hard to call. Deletions cut 0 bases from V and 1 base from J, with 10 bases between. Germline lookup yields CDR1 SGHRS and CDR2 YFSETQ. This CDR3 is 15 amino acids long.

This clone has a handful of counts. The chain combines TRBV11-3 with TRBJ1-6; D gene unclear. From germline, CDR1 is SGHNT and CDR2 YENEEA. The CDR3 extends over 13 amino acids. Between the trimmed V and J ends, which lost 1 base and 7 bases, there was a span of 5 bases. CDR3 nucleotide sequence: TGTGCCAGCAGCTTAGGTGGAAATTCACCCCTCCACTTT. Protein: CASSLGGNSPLHF. Using reference TRBV11-3 and TRBJ1-6 for the parts outside the CDR3, the full variable domain is EAGVVQSPRYKIIEKKQPVAFWCNPISGHNTLYWYLQNLGQGPELLIRYENEEAVDDSQLPKDRFSAERLKGVDSTLKIQPAELGDSAVYLCASSLGGNSPLHFGNGTRLTVT.

The V call is TRBV18, the J call TRBJ1-1, with 7 positions matching TRBD1. Per germline, CDR1 KGHSH and CDR2 LQKENI. This CDR3 region has 15 residues. Trimming took 3 bases from V and 1 from J; bases not matched to a gene: 5. The CDR3 sequence: CASSPRDSSNTEAFF. In DNA form, the CDR3 reads TGTGCCAGCTCACCTAGGGACAGCTCGAACACTGAAGCTTTCTTT.

The genes are TRBV25-1 and TRBJ2-7; D gene ambiguous. The CDR3 spans 13 residues. Germline assignment: CDR1 MGHDK and CDR2 SYGVNS. Trimming left V 4 bases short and J 3 bases short, with 10 bases between. Written as DNA, the CDR3 is TGTGCCAGCAGTGTCCAGGTCGGCTACGAGCAGTACTTC. Its protein is CASSVQVGYEQYF.

V gene TRBV5-1 combines with J gene TRBJ2-5; TRBD1 is a possible D gene (6 bases). This CDR3 has 14 residues. V lost 4 bases and J lost 2, with 12 bases in between. From germline, CDR1 is SGHRS and CDR2 YFSETQ. CDR3 in amino acids: CASSVKDRQETQYF. CDR3 DNA: TGCGCCAGCAGCGTGAAGGACAGACAAGAGACCCAGTACTTC.

The chain carries TRBV10-3 and TRBJ2-5; 7 nucleotides agree with TRBD2. CDR3 size: 14 residues. V was pared by 7 bases and J by 5 bases, with 10 bases of the junction left unmatched. CDR1 is ENHRY and CDR2 is SYGVKD in the germline V gene. The CDR3 region has the DNA TGTGCCATCAATGGGGCGGGAGTTAAGGAGACCCAGTACTTC. Translating it yields CAINGAGVKETQYF.

This chain uses TRBV5-1 with TRBJ2-1; no definite D call. Germline CDR1 SGHRS, CDR2 YFSETQ. V shed 3 bases and J shed 2 bases, with 9 bases lying between them. The CDR3 is made up of 14 amino acids. CDR3 amino acids: CASSYADTYNEQFF. The CDR3 DNA sequence: TGCGCCAGCAGCTATGCGGATACCTACAATGAGCAGTTCTTC.

This chain links TRBV5-4 with TRBJ2-1, with 13 bases matching TRBD2. There are 16 residues in the CDR3. V was clipped by 4 bases and J by 5 bases; unmatched bases: 6. Germline V CDR1 and CDR2: SGHNT, YYREEE (reference sequence). This chain's CDR3 is CASSPRLAGGDNEQFF. In DNA form, the CDR3 reads TGTGCCAGCAGCCCCCGACTAGCGGGGGGAGACAATGAGCAGTTCTTC. Using reference TRBV5-4 and TRBJ2-1 for the parts outside the CDR3, the full variable domain is ETGVTQSPTHLIKTRGQQVTLRCSSQSGHNTVSWYQQALGQGPQFIFQYYREEENGRGNFPPRFSGLQFPNYSSELNVNALELDDSALYLCASSPRLAGGDNEQFFGPGTRLTVL.

This clone was counted only a few times. This chain links TRBV5-4 with TRBJ2-7, with D possibly being TRBD1 (5 bases). V gave up 0 bases and J gave up 3 bases, with 7 bases separating them. Germline-derived CDR1 and CDR2 are SGHNT and YYREEE (reference sequence). This CDR3 has 13 residues. CDR3 loop: CASSLDRIYEQYF. DNA for the CDR3: TGTGCCAGCAGCTTGGACAGGATCTACGAGCAGTACTTC. Combining the CDR3 with reference TRBV5-4 and TRBJ2-7 gives the whole variable domain ETGVTQSPTHLIKTRGQQVTLRCSSQSGHNTVSWYQQALGQGPQFIFQYYREEENGRGNFPPRFSGLQFPNYSSELNVNALELDDSALYLCASSLDRIYEQYFGPGTRLTVT.

The rearrangement joins TRBV2 to TRBJ2-3, with D unresolved. V lost 5 bases and J 0 bases, leaving 12 bases between the germline ends. CDR3 length: 15 amino acids. CDR1 and CDR2 (germline): SNHLY, FYNNEI. CDR3 nucleotide sequence: TGTGCCAGCAGTCCCGTTACAGCTAGCACAGATACGCAGTATTTT. Translating it yields CASSPVTASTDTQYF. Based on the CDR3 plus reference TRBV2 and TRBJ2-3, the full variable domain is EPEVTQTPSHQVTQMGQEVILRCVPISNHLYFYWYRQILGQKVEFLVSFYNNEISEKSEIFDDQFSVERPDGSNFTLKIRSTKLEDSAMYFCASSPVTASTDTQYFGPGTRLTVL.